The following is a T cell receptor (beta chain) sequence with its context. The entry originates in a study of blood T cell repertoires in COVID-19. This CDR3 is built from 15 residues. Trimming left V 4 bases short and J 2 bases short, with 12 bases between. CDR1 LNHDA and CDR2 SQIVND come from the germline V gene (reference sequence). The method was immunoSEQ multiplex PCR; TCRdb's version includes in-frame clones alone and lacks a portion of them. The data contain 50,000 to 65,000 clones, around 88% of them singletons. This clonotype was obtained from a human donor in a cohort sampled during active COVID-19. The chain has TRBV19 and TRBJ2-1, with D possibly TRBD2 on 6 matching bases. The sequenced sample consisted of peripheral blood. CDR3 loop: CASSRGDPAYNEQFF. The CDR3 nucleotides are TGTGCCAGTAGTAGGGGGGACCCCGCCTACAATGAGCAGTTCTTC.